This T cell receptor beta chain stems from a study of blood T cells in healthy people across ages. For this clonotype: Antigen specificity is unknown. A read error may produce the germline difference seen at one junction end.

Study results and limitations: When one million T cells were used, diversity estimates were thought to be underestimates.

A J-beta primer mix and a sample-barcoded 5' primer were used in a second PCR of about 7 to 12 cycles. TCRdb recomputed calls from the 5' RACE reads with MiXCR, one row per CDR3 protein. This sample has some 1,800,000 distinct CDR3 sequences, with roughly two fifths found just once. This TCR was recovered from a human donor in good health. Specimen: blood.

The DNA of the CDR3 is TGTGCCAGCAGTCACCGGGACATTGGGCCGAGCTCCTATAATTCACCCCTCCACTTC. Its protein is CASSHRDIGPSSYNSPLHF. V and J are TRBV27 and TRBJ1-6; D perhaps matches TRBD1 (6 bases). The CDR3 totals 19 residues. The germline V gene has CDR1 MNHEY and CDR2 SMNVEV (reference sequence).